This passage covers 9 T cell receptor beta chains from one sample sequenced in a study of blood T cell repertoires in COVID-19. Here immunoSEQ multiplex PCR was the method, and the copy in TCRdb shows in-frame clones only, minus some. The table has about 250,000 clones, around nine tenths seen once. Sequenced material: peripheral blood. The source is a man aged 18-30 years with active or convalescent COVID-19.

DNA for the CDR3: TGTGCCAGCAGCCCTACTAGCGGGAGTTTTAATGAGCAGTTCTTC. Encoded protein: CASSPTSGSFNEQFF. This chain joins TRBV7-2 and TRBJ2-1; the match to TRBD2 covers 11 bases. This CDR3 spans 15 amino acids. The junction had 7 bases not matched to a gene; V was cut back by 5 bases and J by 7 bases. Germline V lookup: CDR1 SGHTA, CDR2 FQGNSA.

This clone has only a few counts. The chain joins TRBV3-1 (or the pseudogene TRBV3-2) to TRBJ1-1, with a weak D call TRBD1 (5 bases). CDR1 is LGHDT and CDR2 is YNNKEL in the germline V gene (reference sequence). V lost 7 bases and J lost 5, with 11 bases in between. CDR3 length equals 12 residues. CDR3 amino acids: CASTREGTEAFF. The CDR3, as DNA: TGTGCCAGCACCAGGGAGGGAACTGAAGCTTTCTTT.

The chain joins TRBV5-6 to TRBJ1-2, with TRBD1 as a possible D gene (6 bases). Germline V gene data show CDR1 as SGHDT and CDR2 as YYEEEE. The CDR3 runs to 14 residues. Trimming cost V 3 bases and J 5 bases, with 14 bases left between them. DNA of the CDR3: TGTGCCAGCAGCTCTGGACAGACCTTATATGGCTACACCTTC. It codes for CASSSGQTLYGYTF. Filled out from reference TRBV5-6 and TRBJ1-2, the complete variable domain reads DAGVTQSPTHLIKTRGQQVTLRCSPKSGHDTVSWYQQALGQGPQFIFQYYEEEERQRGNFPDRFSGHQFPNYSSELNVNALLLGDSALYLCASSSGQTLYGYTFGSGTRLTVV.

As DNA, the CDR3 is TGCGCCAGCAGCCAAGATCTTGGGCAGGGGGCGTTTCAGCCCCAGCATTTT. Translating gives CASSQDLGQGAFQPQHF. The rearrangement links TRBV4-3 to TRBJ1-5, with 8 bases lining up with TRBD1. The germline gives CDR1 LGHNA, CDR2 YSLEER. CDR3 length: 17 amino acids. Trimming took 0 bases from V and 6 from J; bases not matched to a gene: 10.

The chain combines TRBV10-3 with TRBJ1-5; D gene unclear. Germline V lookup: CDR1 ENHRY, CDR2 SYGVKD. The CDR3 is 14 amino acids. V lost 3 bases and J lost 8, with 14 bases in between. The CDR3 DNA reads TGTGCCATCAGTGACCCCGGGGAAACAGAGCCCCAGCATTTT. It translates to CAISDPGETEPQHF.

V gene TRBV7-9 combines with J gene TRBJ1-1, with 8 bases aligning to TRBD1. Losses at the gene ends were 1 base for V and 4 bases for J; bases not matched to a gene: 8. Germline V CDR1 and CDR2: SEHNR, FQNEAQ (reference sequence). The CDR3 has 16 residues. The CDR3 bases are TGTGCCAGCAGCTTAGGACTCCAGACAGGGGTCACTGAAGCTTTCTTT. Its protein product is CASSLGLQTGVTEAFF. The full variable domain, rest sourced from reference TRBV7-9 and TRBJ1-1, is DTGVSQNPRHKITKRGQNVTFRCDPISEHNRLYWYRQTLGQGPEFLTYFQNEAQLEKSRLLSDRFSAERPKGSFSTLEIQRTEQGDSAMYLCASSLGLQTGVTEAFFGQGTRLTVV.

This CDR3 is CASSPLPGQFSSYNSPLHF. DNA of the CDR3: TGTGCCAGCTCACCTCTGCCGGGACAATTTAGCTCCTATAATTCACCCCTCCACTTT. The chain combines TRBV18 with TRBJ1-6; possibly TRBD1 for D (6 bases). The V end lost 3 bases, the J end lost 0 bases, and 18 bases lay between the germline ends. CDR3 length: 19 residues. Germline values: CDR1 KGHSH, CDR2 LQKENI.

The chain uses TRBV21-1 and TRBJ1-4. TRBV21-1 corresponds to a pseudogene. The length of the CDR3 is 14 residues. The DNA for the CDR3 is TGTGCCAGCCCCCGCCGGGAACCAAATGAAAAACTGTTTTTT. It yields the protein CASPRREPNEKLFF.

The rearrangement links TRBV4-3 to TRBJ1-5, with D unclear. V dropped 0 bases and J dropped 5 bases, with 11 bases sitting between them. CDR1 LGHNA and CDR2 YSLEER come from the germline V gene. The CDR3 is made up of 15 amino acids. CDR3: CASSQDHGGDQPQHF. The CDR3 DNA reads TGCGCCAGCAGCCAAGATCACGGCGGGGATCAGCCCCAGCATTTT.